These 18 T cell receptor beta chains originate from one sample sequenced in a study of cytomegalovirus exposure and HLA in healthy donors. PCR amplification relied on 60 Vbeta primers (plus 13 Jbeta primers). Sequenced by immunoSEQ multiplex PCR; TCRdb stores in-frame clones only, minus some. The sample records about 150,000 clones, about 80% being singletons. Material for sequencing was PBMCs. Receptors originate from a woman aged 45-65 years in good health and CMV-seropositive.

The V and J genes are TRBV10-1 and TRBJ1-4, with D tentatively TRBD1 (6 bases). Trimming took off 2 bases at V and 10 bases at J, with 11 bases between the two ends. The CDR3 has 13 residues. Per the germline V gene, CDR1 is WNHNN and CDR2 is SYGVQD (reference sequence). CDR3 nucleotides: TGCGCCAGCAGTGAGGGGGGCAACGGAAAACTGTTTTTT. Its translation is CASSEGGNGKLFF.

The chain links TRBV6-5 to TRBJ1-1, with D tentatively TRBD1 (5 bases). The CDR3 totals 15 residues. Trimming stripped 2 bases from V and 3 bases from J, with 13 bases between. Germline V gives CDR1 MNHEY, CDR2 SVGAGI. The CDR3 region has the DNA TGTGCCAGCAGTTACCTCGGGGGTCAGTACACTGAAGCTTTCTTT. This translates into CASSYLGGQYTEAFF.

This clone occurred many times. The chain joins TRBV7-6 to TRBJ2-6; 8 bases fit TRBD2. Germline V gene sequence: CDR1 SGHVS, CDR2 FNYEAQ. This CDR3 spans 16 amino acids. V shed 5 bases and J 4 bases; nucleotides not matched to a gene: 7. CDR3 DNA: TGTGCCAGCAGCCCGGGGGGGACGGCGGGGGCCAACGTCCTGACTTTC. Encoded protein: CASSPGGTAGANVLTF.

This clone was picked up one time. The CDR3 DNA sequence: TGCAGCGTTCGGGACAGGGAGTACCACAATGAGCAGTTCTTC. Translation: CSVRDREYHNEQFF. This rearrangement joins TRBV29-1 to TRBJ2-1; 9 bases agree with TRBD1. The CDR3 consists of 14 residues. With 5 bases clipped from V and 5 bases from J, the junction kept 7 bases outside the gene matches. From germline, CDR1 is SQVTM and CDR2 ANQGSEA.

V is TRBV7-2 and J is TRBJ2-2; no reliable D call. This CDR3 has 13 amino acids. Trimming cost V 0 bases and J 7 bases, with 6 bases left between them. Germline lookup yields CDR1 SGHTA and CDR2 FQGNSA. CDR3 region: CASSLARYGELFF. In DNA form, the CDR3 reads TGTGCCAGCAGCTTAGCCCGGTACGGGGAGCTGTTTTTT.

The chain employs TRBV27 and TRBJ2-7; TRBD1 might be the D (5 bases). This CDR3 comprises 15 residues. V was pared by 3 bases and J by 2 bases, with 14 bases between. Germline V gene sequence: CDR1 MNHEY, CDR2 SMNVEV (reference sequence). The CDR3 nucleotides read TGTGCCAGCAGTTTTTTCAGGGAAGTACCCTACGAGCAGTACTTC. This translates into CASSFFREVPYEQYF.

The chain carries TRBV19 and TRBJ2-7; TRBD1 aligns across 8 bases. Germline V CDR1 and CDR2: LNHDA, SQIVND (reference sequence). CDR3 length equals 15 residues. Losses at the gene ends were 10 bases for V and 5 bases for J; bases not matched to a gene: 16. The CDR3 DNA reads TGTGCCACCGCAAGGAGGACAGGGTCGTGGAACGAGCAGTACTTC. It translates to CATARRTGSWNEQYF.

The chain joins TRBV4-3 to TRBJ1-2, with 8 positions matching TRBD1. Germline assignment: CDR1 LGHNA and CDR2 YSLEER. Trimming cost V 4 bases and J 4 bases; bases outside gene matches: 8. The CDR3 consists of 15 residues. The CDR3 reads CASSRQTGDSYGYTF. Here the CDR3 DNA reads TGCGCCAGCAGCCGGCAGACAGGGGACTCCTATGGCTACACCTTC.

The CDR3 spells CASSRDSHLGGTGELFF. CDR3 coding DNA: TGCGCCAGCAGCCGGGACAGTCATCTCGGCGGCACCGGGGAGCTGTTTTTT. The chain combines TRBV4-3 with TRBJ2-2, with 7 bases that match TRBD1. Trimming at V came to 4 bases and at J to 4 bases, leaving 12 bases not matched to a gene. The length of the CDR3 is 17 residues. Germline-derived CDR1 and CDR2 are LGHNA and YSLEER.

The V gene is TRBV28, the J gene TRBJ2-1; D is undetermined. With 6 bases removed from V and 5 bases from J, the gap between germline ends came to 8 bases. The length of the CDR3 is 12 residues. Germline CDR1 reads MDHEN; CDR2 reads SYDVKM. The CDR3 reads CASSQNHNEQFF. The CDR3 region has the DNA TGTGCCAGCAGCCAAAATCACAATGAGCAGTTCTTC.

This chain uses TRBV28 with TRBJ2-7; TRBD1 agrees at 9 bases. J gave up 3 bases and V 6 bases, and 9 bases lay outside the gene matches. CDR3 size: 15 residues. CDR1 is MDHEN and CDR2 is SYDVKM in the germline V gene. In nucleotides, the CDR3 is TGTGCCAGCAGCTTCACGGGACAGGGTTACTACGAGCAGTACTTC. Amino acids: CASSFTGQGYYEQYF. Full variable domain (rest looked up from reference TRBV28 and TRBJ2-7): DVKVTQSSRYLVKRTGEKVFLECVQDMDHENMFWYRQDPGLGLRLIYFSYDVKMKEKGDIPEGYSVSREKKERFSLILESASTNQTSMYLCASSFTGQGYYEQYFGPGTRLTVT.

This chain connects TRBV9 to TRBJ1-2; 7 nucleotides line up with TRBD1. After removal of 4 bases from V and 4 bases from J, the junction contained 10 bases not matched to a gene. The CDR3 has 15 amino acids. Germline V gene sequence: CDR1 SGDLS, CDR2 YYNGEE. Here the CDR3 DNA reads TGTGCCAGCAGCCTCCCGGCAGGGGGGATCTATGGCTACACCTTC. It translates to CASSLPAGGIYGYTF.

In its sample, this clone was seen a few times. The CDR3 loop reads CASRGDNSYEQYF. CDR3 nucleotide sequence: TGTGCCAGCAGAGGGGACAACTCCTACGAGCAGTACTTC. This chain joins TRBV6-6 and TRBJ2-7; the D gene is possibly TRBD1 (6 bases). CDR1 MNHNY and CDR2 SVGAGI come from the germline V gene (reference sequence). The V gene lost 6 bases and the J gene lost 0 bases, with 9 bases spanning the gap. The CDR3 extends over 13 amino acids.

This clone has only a few counts. The J gene is TRBJ2-7, the V gene TRBV29-1; tentatively, D is TRBD2 (6 bases). The germline gives CDR1 SQVTM, CDR2 ANQGSEA. V lost 4 bases, J lost 1 base, and 14 bases lay in between. This CDR3 is 14 amino acids long. The CDR3 region is CSVAGASTSYEQYF. CDR3 bases: TGCAGCGTTGCGGGAGCGTCTACTTCCTACGAGCAGTACTTC.

Only a few counts were recorded for this clone. The rearrangement links TRBV7-6 to TRBJ2-6, with 12 bases lining up with TRBD1. The CDR3 spans 21 residues. Per the germline V gene, CDR1 is SGHVS and CDR2 is FNYEAQ. With V trimmed by 6 bases and J by 3 bases, 18 bases remained unmatched. The CDR3 DNA reads as TGTGCCAGCAGTCACAGGTCGGGGACCGGGACAGGGGGCGTTGGGGCCAACGTCCTGACTTTC. It translates to CASSHRSGTGTGGVGANVLTF.

This chain connects TRBV7-9 to TRBJ2-3, with 8 bases aligning to TRBD2. Germline values: CDR1 SEHNR, CDR2 FQNEAQ (reference sequence). V lost 4 bases to trimming and J lost 4 bases; unmatched junction nucleotides: 4. This CDR3 spans 14 amino acids. The CDR3 region is CASSWGLVADTQYF. The CDR3 coding sequence is TGTGCCAGCAGCTGGGGACTAGTCGCAGATACGCAGTATTTT.

This chain joins TRBV7-9 and TRBJ1-3, with D possibly being TRBD1 (5 bases). The V and J ends lost 0 bases and 0 bases respectively, with 9 bases between them. This CDR3 spans 16 amino acids. From germline, CDR1 is SEHNR and CDR2 FQNEAQ (reference sequence). CDR3 in amino acids: CASSLASGGSGNTIYF. The CDR3 DNA sequence: TGTGCCAGCAGCTTAGCGTCGGGGGGCTCTGGAAACACCATATATTTT.

The chain has TRBV6-5 and TRBJ1-1; D remains unclear. CDR3 length: 13 residues. Germline V gene lookup returns CDR1 MNHEY and CDR2 SVGAGI. Trimming cost V 8 bases and J 1 base, with 11 bases left between them. CDR3 amino acids: CASGWQSNTEAFF. The CDR3 region has the DNA TGTGCCAGCGGTTGGCAGTCGAACACTGAAGCTTTCTTT.